The 19 T cell receptor beta chains reported below all come from one sample, sequenced in a study of esophageal squamous cell carcinoma under preoperative chemotherapy. TCRdb re-called the PCR reads with MiXCR, one entry per CDR3 protein. Of roughly 10,000 distinct CDR3 sequences listed, around 63% are singletons. Time point indicated: after preoperative PTX-NDP chemotherapy. Collection took place from a patient given preoperative chemotherapy. These TCRs come from a human donor with esophageal squamous cell carcinoma. The donor label of this sample is uncertain.

In its sample, this clonotype is medium-sized. The chain combines TRBV5-1 with TRBJ2-3; 16 positions match TRBD2. With 4 bases clipped from V and 6 bases from J, the junction kept 11 bases outside the gene matches. The CDR3 runs to 18 residues. CDR1 is SGHRS and CDR2 is YFSETQ in the germline V gene. The CDR3 region is CASSPGTSGRAGGDTQYF. CDR3 nucleotides: TGCGCCAGCAGCCCCGGGACTAGCGGGAGGGCCGGCGGGGATACGCAGTATTTT. Full variable domain (remainder filled in from reference TRBV5-1 and TRBJ2-3): KAGVTQTPRYLIKTRGQQVTLSCSPISGHRSVSWYQQTPGQGLQFLFEYFSETQRNKGNFPGRFSGRQFSNSRSEMNVSTLELGDSALYLCASSPGTSGRAGGDTQYFGPGTRLTVL.

The chain joins TRBV6-1 to TRBJ2-2; tentative D call: TRBD1 (6 bases). The ends were cut back, 6 bases at V and 0 bases at J, with 8 bases in the middle. Per the germline V gene, CDR1 is MNHNS and CDR2 is SASEGT. The CDR3 loop spans 14 amino acids. CDR3 DNA: TGTGCCAGCAGGACAGGACCGAACACCGGGGAGCTGTTTTTT. It translates to CASRTGPNTGELFF.

This clonotype appeared many times. This chain joins TRBV6-1 and TRBJ2-7; 8 bases are a match to TRBD1. V gave up 1 base and J gave up 0 bases; unmatched junction bases: 2. CDR1 is MNHNS and CDR2 is SASEGT in the germline V gene. The CDR3 covers 15 residues. CDR3 nucleotide sequence: TGTGCCAGCAGTGAAGGGACAGGGAGCTCCTACGAGCAGTACTTC. Its protein is CASSEGTGSSYEQYF.

To note about this clonotype: An end of the junction differs from the germline gene, which may be a read error. The chain has TRBV6-1 and TRBJ2-3; D perhaps matches TRBD2 (6 bases). The germline V gene encodes CDR1 MNHNS and CDR2 SASEGT. The CDR3 length is 17 residues. The CDR3 coding sequence is TGTGCCAGCAGCGCGGGGAGCGGAGACCGTGGCCAAGATACGCAGTACTTT. Amino acid sequence: CASSAGSGDRGQDTQYF.

This chain joins TRBV6-5 and TRBJ2-4; 7 bases agree with TRBD1. J was trimmed by 13 bases and V by 0 bases; bases with no gene match: 6. The CDR3 consists of 13 residues. CDR1 MNHEY and CDR2 SVGAGI come from the germline V gene. The CDR3 here is CASSYSTGFEQYF. CDR3 DNA sequence: TGTGCCAGCAGTTACTCGACAGGGTTTGAGCAGTACTTC.

This clonotype has at least ten counts. This chain connects TRBV11-3 to TRBJ2-1, with D possibly being TRBD2 (6 bases). The J call is in doubt because the DNA end fits TRBJ2-5 better. The CDR3 contains 17 residues. Germline V gene data show CDR1 as SGHNT and CDR2 as YENEEA. For the CDR3, the DNA is TGTGCCAGCAGCTTAGATCTGGGGGGAGCAATGGTAGAGACCCAGTACTTC. Its translation is CASSLDLGGAMVETQYF.

With respect to this clonotype: At one end, the junction sequence differs from germline, possibly due to a read error. The CDR3 protein is CASSPERGGRGTETQYF. The CDR3 bases are TGTGCCAGCAGTCCGGAGAGGGGGGGGCGTGGCACAGAGACGCAGTATTTC. The chain carries TRBV6-1 and TRBJ2-3; perhaps TRBD2 as D (7 bases). The CDR3 contains 17 residues. Looked up from germline, CDR1 is MNHNS and CDR2 is SASEGT.

This clonotype was seen only a few times. CDR3 region: CATRGGKNQPQHF. CDR3 DNA sequence: TGTGCCACCCGGGGCGGTAAAAATCAGCCCCAGCATTTT. The chain joins TRBV10-3 to TRBJ1-5; weak D call: TRBD1 (5 bases). Germline V gives CDR1 ENHRY, CDR2 SYGVKD. V was trimmed by 10 bases and J by 4 bases, leaving 14 bases between them. This CDR3 is 13 amino acids long.

The chain carries TRBV6-5 and TRBJ2-1; TRBD2 aligns across 10 bases. With 0 bases clipped from V and 8 bases from J, the junction kept 4 bases outside the gene matches. There are 15 residues in the CDR3. From germline, CDR1 is MNHEY and CDR2 SVGAGI. CDR3 nucleotides: TGTGCCAGCAGTTACTCCAGCGGGGGGGCCCATGAGCAGTTCTTC. Encoded protein: CASSYSSGGAHEQFF.

By share, this clonotype ranks as medium-sized. V gene TRBV6-1 combines with J gene TRBJ1-1; D is uncertain. Germline V gene sequence: CDR1 MNHNS, CDR2 SASEGT. V lost 6 bases and J lost 0, with 8 bases in between. The CDR3 is 13 residues long. The CDR3, as DNA: TGTGCCAGCAGCTCCAAGATGAACACTGAAGCTTTCTTT. Its translation is CASSSKMNTEAFF.

The rearrangement uses TRBV6-1 and TRBJ2-3; 7 nucleotides align to TRBD2. The germline CDR1 and CDR2 sequences are MNHNS and SASEGT. V shed 6 bases, J shed 5 bases, and the junction held 17 bases outside the gene matches. This CDR3 is built from 17 residues. The CDR3 reads CASRFRLGGSDRDTQYF. The CDR3 coding sequence is TGTGCCAGCAGATTTCGTCTGGGGGGGAGCGACCGAGATACGCAGTATTTT.

This clonotype was observed once. Relative to the germline gene, one junction end is altered; a read error may explain this. The chain joins TRBV6-1 to TRBJ2-3; D is tentatively TRBD1 or TRBD2 (6 bases each). Germline V gene lookup returns CDR1 MNHNS and CDR2 SASEGT. The CDR3 loop spans 14 amino acids. The CDR3 is CASSGGGHPDTQYF. The CDR3 DNA reads TGTGCCAGCAGCGGGGGCGGCCACCCCGATACCCAGTATTTT.

The chain uses TRBV7-6 and TRBJ2-1; D gene unclear. CDR3 length: 15 residues. The germline V and J ends were trimmed by 2 bases and 4 bases, with 12 bases remaining between them. Per germline, CDR1 SGHVS and CDR2 FNYEAQ. CDR3: CASSLTRLPYNEQFF. The CDR3 DNA sequence: TGTGCCAGCAGCTTAACACGGCTTCCATACAATGAGCAGTTCTTC.

The chain links TRBV6-1 to TRBJ2-3; tentatively, D is TRBD1 or TRBD2 (5 bases each). The J call is uncertain, as TRBJ2-7 better fits the DNA end. There are 16 residues in the CDR3. Per the germline V gene, CDR1 is MNHNS and CDR2 is SASEGT. The CDR3 coding sequence is TGTGCCAGCAGTGGGTTTTGGGGACGCGACCCAGAGACGCAGTACTTC. Translating gives CASSGFWGRDPETQYF.

This chain connects TRBV10-3 to TRBJ2-5; D is uncertain. V was cut by 10 bases and J by 3 bases, with 15 bases left in between. CDR3 size: 13 residues. Germline values: CDR1 ENHRY, CDR2 SYGVKD. The CDR3 nucleotides are TGTGCCACCAAGATGACTGGGGAAGAGACCCAGTACTTC. It encodes CATKMTGEETQYF.

This chain joins TRBV27 and TRBJ2-3, with TRBD2 matching over 11 bases. V was clipped by 6 bases and J by 6 bases; unmatched bases: 5. The CDR3 sequence is 14 residues long. Germline V gives CDR1 MNHEY, CDR2 SMNVEV (reference sequence). CDR3 in amino acids: CASRRTSGLDTQYF. CDR3 nucleotides: TGTGCCAGCAGGAGGACTAGCGGGTTGGATACGCAGTATTTT.

V is TRBV6-1 and J is TRBJ1-6; tentatively, D is TRBD1 (5 bases). Germline loops: CDR1 MNHNS, CDR2 SASEGT. This CDR3 has 14 residues. V was trimmed by 6 bases and J by 8 bases, leaving 14 bases between them. The CDR3 loop is CASSAGEGYSPLHF. For the CDR3, the DNA is TGTGCCAGCAGCGCGGGAGAGGGGTATTCACCCCTCCACTTT.

The chain recombines TRBV6-1 with TRBJ2-1, with 8 bases identical to TRBD2. The J call may be faulty, since TRBJ2-7 better matches the DNA end. This CDR3 spans 14 amino acids. CDR1 MNHNS and CDR2 SASEGT come from the germline V gene. CDR3 residues: CASMRAGVSYEQYF. The DNA of the CDR3 is TGTGCCAGCATGAGAGCGGGAGTCTCCTACGAGCAGTACTTC.

This clonotype was seen at least ten times. Written as DNA, the CDR3 is TGTGCCAGCAGGCTGGAGCCCTCGGGGGCCAACGTCCTGACTTTC. Translation gives CASRLEPSGANVLTF. The genes are TRBV6-1 and TRBJ2-6; D is ambiguous. This CDR3 is 15 amino acids long. Germline V gene sequence: CDR1 MNHNS, CDR2 SASEGT. Trimming took off 6 bases at V and 4 bases at J, with 13 bases between the two ends.